These T cell receptor beta chains were read from a single sample in a study of OX40 agonist ivuxolimab in advanced cancers. Here immunoSEQ multiplex PCR was the method, and the copy in TCRdb shows in-frame clones only, minus some. The table lists tens of thousands of clones, around 94% of them singletons. Specimen: CD4+ or CD8+ T cells sorted from blood, collected in a trial of the OX40 agonist ivuxolimab. The receptors derive from an adult with an advanced solid tumor such as melanoma, head and neck, liver or kidney cancer. CDR3s include the opening cysteine and the closing phenylalanine or tryptophan. A D gene is named only where the DNA matches it firmly. For some rows the clone size is stated as once, few or many, or as a class when expanded; others skip it.

v_call	d_call	cdr3_length	j_call	clone_size	cdr3_aa	cdr3_nt
TRBV6-5	-	14	TRBJ2-3	-	CASSRVGSTDTQYF	TGTGCCAGCAGCCGCGTTGGTAGCACAGATACGCAGTATTTT
TRBV2	TRBD1	15	TRBJ1-5	-	CASTQGQGDLVPQHF	TGTGCCAGCACCCAGGGACAGGGGGACTTGGTGCCCCAGCATTTT
TRBV6-1	-	14	TRBJ1-5	-	CASSRQVSNQPQHF	TGTGCCAGCAGCCGACAGGTAAGCAATCAGCCCCAGCATTTT
TRBV7-6	TRBD2	15	TRBJ2-7	-	CASSSLAGDHYEQYF	TGTGCCAGCAGCTCCCTAGCGGGAGATCACTACGAGCAGTACTTC
TRBV6-5	-	12	TRBJ1-1	once	CASSYANTEAFF	TGTGCCAGCAGTTACGCGAACACTGAAGCTTTCTTT
TRBV11-2	-	17	TRBJ2-3	-	CASSQLGGGLGTDTQYF	TGTGCCAGCAGTCAACTAGGGGGGGGGCTGGGCACAGATACGCAGTATTTT
TRBV12-2	-	12	TRBJ2-7	-	CASRFLSYEQYF	TGTGCAAGTCGCTTCCTCTCCTACGAGCAGTACTTC
TRBV5-6	TRBD1	15	TRBJ1-4	-	CASSLDRGAYEKLFF	TGTGCCAGCAGCTTGGACAGGGGGGCCTATGAAAAACTGTTTTTT
TRBV15	TRBD1	16	TRBJ2-1	-	CATRSQQGSSYNEQFF	TGTGCCACCAGGAGCCAACAGGGGAGCTCCTACAATGAGCAGTTCTTC
TRBV6-5	-	14	TRBJ1-2	-	CASSSSSPNYGYTF	-
TRBV28	-	14	TRBJ1-1	-	CASSLQGRNTEAFF	TGTGCCAGCAGTTTACAGGGTAGGAACACTGAAGCTTTCTTT
TRBV19	-	14	TRBJ1-2	-	CASSISGAYYGYTF	TGTGCCAGTAGTATCTCGGGGGCCTACTATGGCTACACCTTC
TRBV15	-	13	TRBJ2-1	-	CATSSGGRNEQFF	TGTGCCACCAGCAGCGGGGGCCGCAATGAGCAGTTCTTC
TRBV7-9	-	13	TRBJ1-1	few	CASSRGVRPEAFF	TGTGCCAGCAGCCGTGGAGTGAGGCCTGAAGCTTTCTTT
TRBV5-6	TRBD1	16	TRBJ2-7	-	CASSPGGTGRYDEQYF	TGTGCCAGCAGCCCCGGAGGGACAGGGAGATACGACGAGCAGTACTTC
TRBV28	-	15	TRBJ2-1	-	CASSFGLSSYNEQFF	TGTGCCAGCAGTTTCGGCCTGAGCTCCTACAATGAGCAGTTCTTC
TRBV5-1	-	15	TRBJ2-3	-	CASSLAEGGVYTQYF	TGCGCCAGCAGCTTGGCCGAGGGGGGAGTGTATACGCAGTATTTT
TRBV21-1	-	16	TRBJ1-1	-	CASSRHRGPENTEAFF	TGTGCCAGCAGCCGTCACAGGGGGCCAGAAAATACTGAAGCTTTCTTT
TRBV6-5	-	16	TRBJ2-1	-	CASSFTRIPSYNEQFF	TGTGCCAGCAGTTTCACCCGTATCCCCTCCTACAATGAGCAGTTCTTC
TRBV7-9	-	13	TRBJ1-1	few	CASSLEGNTEAFF	TGTGCCAGCAGCTTAGAAGGGAACACTGAAGCTTTCTTT
TRBV6-6	TRBD2	15	TRBJ2-5	-	CASSYTSGPGETQYF	TGTGCCAGCAGTTATACTAGCGGCCCAGGAGAGACCCAGTACTTC
TRBV7-9	-	15	TRBJ2-1	-	CASSLGVYSYNEQFF	TGTGCCAGCAGCTTAGGAGTCTACTCCTACAATGAGCAGTTCTTC
TRBV27	-	12	TRBJ1-4	-	CASSLPSQKLFF	TGTGCCAGCAGTTTACCCTCCCAAAAACTGTTTTTT
TRBV25-1	TRBD1	15	TRBJ1-1	few	CASRDWGQRRTEAFF	TGTGCCAGCAGGGATTGGGGACAGAGGCGCACTGAAGCTTTCTTT
TRBV5-8	-	20	TRBJ2-3	-	CASSSHPMGRGPRGTDTQYF	TGTGCCAGCAGCTCCCACCCGATGGGACGTGGGCCGCGGGGCACAGATACGCAGTATTTT
TRBV19	TRBD1	15	TRBJ1-2	-	CASSTRDRSNYGYTF	TGTGCCAGTAGTACCCGGGACAGATCTAACTATGGCTACACCTTC
TRBV9	-	14	TRBJ2-7	once	CASSVAPEGYEQYF	TGTGCCAGCAGCGTAGCCCCTGAGGGCTACGAGCAGTACTTC
TRBV11-3	-	12	TRBJ1-2	-	CASSSQGYGYTF	TGTGCCAGCAGCTCGCAGGGGTATGGCTACACCTTC
TRBV6-6	-	12	TRBJ1-1	-	CASGTGWTEAFF	TGTGCCAGCGGGACCGGGTGGACTGAAGCTTTCTTT
TRBV7-8	-	16	TRBJ2-7	-	CASSLPPGGPGDEQYF	TGTGCCAGCAGCTTGCCCCCTGGGGGGCCGGGAGACGAGCAGTACTTC
TRBV19	-	15	TRBJ1-2	-	CASSIAGGSLYGYTF	TGTGCCAGTAGTATCGCCGGGGGTTCCCTCTATGGCTACACCTTC
TRBV4-1	-	16	TRBJ2-3	-	CASTPAAGPSTDTQYF	TGCGCCAGCACCCCAGCGGCGGGACCTAGCACAGATACGCAGTATTTT
TRBV4-1	TRBD2	15	TRBJ2-1	-	CASSQDLLAGFEQFF	TGCGCCAGCAGCCAAGATTTGCTAGCGGGATTTGAGCAGTTCTTC
TRBV29-1	-	14	TRBJ1-1	-	CSVEGSGGKFEAFF	TGCAGCGTTGAAGGTTCGGGGGGCAAATTTGAAGCTTTCTTT
TRBV9	-	12	TRBJ2-7	few	CASSGATGEQYF	TGTGCCAGCAGCGGGGCCACCGGGGAGCAGTACTTC
TRBV7-2	-	15	TRBJ1-2	once	CASSLQPANNYGYTF	TGTGCCAGCAGCTTACAGCCAGCGAATAACTATGGCTACACCTTC
TRBV29-1	-	12	TRBJ1-1	few	CSVEKGITEAFF	TGCAGCGTTGAAAAGGGGATCACTGAAGCTTTCTTT
TRBV7-3	-	15	TRBJ2-2	-	CASSLGRDNTGELFF	TGTGCCAGCAGCTTAGGCAGGGACAACACCGGGGAGCTGTTTTTT
TRBV6-1	TRBD1	15	TRBJ1-2	once	CASSEVGRGLRGYTF	TGTGCCAGCAGTGAAGTGGGCAGGGGGCTTCGGGGCTACACCTTC
TRBV4-1	-	17	TRBJ1-1	-	CASSPQPAVTMNTEAFF	TGCGCCAGCAGCCCCCAACCGGCGGTAACGATGAACACTGAAGCTTTCTTT
TRBV6-5	-	13	TRBJ2-7	-	CASSEPGRGEQYF	TGTGCCAGCAGTGAACCCGGACGAGGGGAGCAGTACTTC
TRBV6-1	-	11	TRBJ1-4	-	CASNARVELFF	TGTGCCAGCAACGCTAGGGTGGAACTGTTTTTT
TRBV4-3	-	14	TRBJ2-7	-	CASSQALVSYEQYF	TGCGCCAGCAGCCAGGCCCTCGTCTCCTACGAGCAGTACTTC
TRBV7-2	TRBD1	15	TRBJ1-2	-	CASSYTPGQGYGYTF	TGTGCCAGCAGCTATACACCGGGACAGGGATATGGCTACACCTTC
TRBV5-6	TRBD1	19	TRBJ1-1	-	CASSLSGQGHSTLNTEAFF	TGTGCCAGCAGCTTATCGGGACAGGGGCACTCCACATTGAACACTGAAGCTTTCTTT
TRBV6-5	TRBD1	14	TRBJ1-3	-	CASNSGGAGNTIYF	TGTGCCAGCAACTCAGGGGGGGCTGGAAACACCATATATTTT
TRBV5-1	TRBD1	15	TRBJ2-7	once	CASSPGQGLKYEQYF	TGCGCCAGCAGCCCGGGACAGGGGCTGAAGTACGAGCAGTACTTC
TRBV9	-	15	TRBJ2-5	-	CASSPGPEYQETQYF	TGTGCCAGCAGCCCGGGACCGGAGTACCAAGAGACCCAGTACTTC
TRBV7-9	-	16	TRBJ2-4	-	CASSPRPEGGKNIQYF	TGTGCCAGCAGCCCTAGGCCGGAGGGTGGAAAAAACATTCAGTACTTC
TRBV6-4	-	12	TRBJ2-2	-	CASSDSSGELFF	TGTGCCAGCAGTGACTCGTCCGGGGAGCTGTTTTTT
TRBV27	-	17	TRBJ2-7	once	CASSLTQVVRPPYEQYF	TGTGCCAGCAGTCTTACCCAGGTTGTTAGGCCCCCCTACGAGCAGTACTTC
TRBV5-1	-	15	TRBJ2-7	-	CASSLAASSSYEQYF	TGCGCCAGCAGCTTGGCGGCTAGCAGCTCCTACGAGCAGTACTTC